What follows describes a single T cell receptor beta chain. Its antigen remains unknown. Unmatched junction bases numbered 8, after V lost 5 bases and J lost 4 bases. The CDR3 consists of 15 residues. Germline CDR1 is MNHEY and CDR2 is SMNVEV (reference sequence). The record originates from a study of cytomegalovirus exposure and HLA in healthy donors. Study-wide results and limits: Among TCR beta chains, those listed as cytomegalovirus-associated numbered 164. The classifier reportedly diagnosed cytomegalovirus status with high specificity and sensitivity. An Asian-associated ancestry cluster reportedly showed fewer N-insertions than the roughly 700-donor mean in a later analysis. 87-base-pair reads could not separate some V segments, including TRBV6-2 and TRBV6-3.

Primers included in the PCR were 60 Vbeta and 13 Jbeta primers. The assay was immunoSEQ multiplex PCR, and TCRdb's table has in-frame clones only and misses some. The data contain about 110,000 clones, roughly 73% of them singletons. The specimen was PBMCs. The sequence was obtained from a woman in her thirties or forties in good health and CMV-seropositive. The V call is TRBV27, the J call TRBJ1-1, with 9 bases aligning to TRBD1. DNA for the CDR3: TGTGCCAGCAGTGTAACAGGGGGCCCCCGCACTGAAGCTTTCTTT. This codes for CASSVTGGPRTEAFF.